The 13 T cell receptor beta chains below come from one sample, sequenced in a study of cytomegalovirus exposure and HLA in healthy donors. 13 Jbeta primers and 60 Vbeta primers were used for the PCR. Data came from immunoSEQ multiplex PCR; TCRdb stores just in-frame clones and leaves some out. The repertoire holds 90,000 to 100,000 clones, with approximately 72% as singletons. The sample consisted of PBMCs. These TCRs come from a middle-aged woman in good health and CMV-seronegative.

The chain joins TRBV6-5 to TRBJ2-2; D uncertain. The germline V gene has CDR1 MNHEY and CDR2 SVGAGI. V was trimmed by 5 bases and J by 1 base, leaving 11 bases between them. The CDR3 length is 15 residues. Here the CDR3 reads CASSPGALNTGELFF. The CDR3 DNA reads TGTGCCAGCAGTCCCGGTGCTTTGAACACCGGGGAGCTGTTTTTT.

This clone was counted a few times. CDR3: CASSLASGSSEQYF. In DNA, the CDR3 is TGTGCCAGCAGCTTAGCCAGCGGGAGTAGCGAGCAGTACTTC. The chain employs TRBV7-7 and TRBJ2-7; 8 bases line up with TRBD2. Germline-derived CDR1 and CDR2 are SSHAT and FNYEAQ (reference sequence). The CDR3 is made up of 14 amino acids. J gave up 6 bases and V 0 bases, and 4 bases lay outside the gene matches.

DNA of the CDR3: TGTGCCAGCATTTCGAGTCCCGGCCGGGACACTAGACAGAACACTGAAGCTTTCTTT. It yields the protein CASISSPGRDTRQNTEAFF. The rearrangement joins TRBV11-2 to TRBJ1-1; TRBD1 is a possible D gene (6 bases). The CDR3 consists of 19 residues. CDR1 SGHAT and CDR2 FQNNGV come from the germline V gene. With 7 bases removed from V and 1 base from J, the gap between germline ends came to 28 bases.

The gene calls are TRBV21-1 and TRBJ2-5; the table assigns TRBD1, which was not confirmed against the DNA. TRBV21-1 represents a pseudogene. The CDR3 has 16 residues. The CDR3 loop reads CASSPRGCKPGETQYF. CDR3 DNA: TGTGCCAGCAGCCCCAGGGGTTGCAAGCCCGGGGAGACCCAGTACTTC.

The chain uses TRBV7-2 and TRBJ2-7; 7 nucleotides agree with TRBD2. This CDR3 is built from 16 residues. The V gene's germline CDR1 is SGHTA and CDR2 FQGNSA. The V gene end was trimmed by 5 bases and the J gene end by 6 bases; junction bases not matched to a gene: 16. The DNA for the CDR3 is TGTGCCAGCAGCCAGAGCTGGGCGGGAGTATTGCGCGAGCAGTACTTC. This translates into CASSQSWAGVLREQYF.

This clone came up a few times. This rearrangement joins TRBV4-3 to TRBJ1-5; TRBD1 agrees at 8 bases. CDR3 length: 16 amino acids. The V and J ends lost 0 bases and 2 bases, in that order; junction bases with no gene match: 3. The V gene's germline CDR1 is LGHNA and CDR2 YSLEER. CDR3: CASSQDGQGGNQPQHF. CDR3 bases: TGCGCCAGCAGCCAAGACGGACAGGGAGGCAATCAGCCCCAGCATTTT.

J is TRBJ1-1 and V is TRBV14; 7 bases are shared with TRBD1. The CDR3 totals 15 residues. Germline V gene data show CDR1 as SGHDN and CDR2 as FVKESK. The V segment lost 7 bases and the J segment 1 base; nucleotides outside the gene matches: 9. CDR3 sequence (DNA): TGTGCCAGCACACAGGGGTTCGCACGGAACACTGAAGCTTTCTTT. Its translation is CASTQGFARNTEAFF. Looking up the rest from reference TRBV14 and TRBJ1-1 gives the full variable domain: EAGVTQFPSHSVIEKGQTVTLRCDPISGHDNLYWYRRVMGKEIKFLLHFVKESKQDESGMPNNRFLAERTGGTYSTLKVQPAELEDSGVYFCASTQGFARNTEAFFGQGTRLTVV.

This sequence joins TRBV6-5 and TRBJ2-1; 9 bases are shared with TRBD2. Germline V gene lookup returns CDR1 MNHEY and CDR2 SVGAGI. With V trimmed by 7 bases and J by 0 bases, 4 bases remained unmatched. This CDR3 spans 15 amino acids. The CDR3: CASKNSGGSYNEQFF. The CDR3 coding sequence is TGTGCCAGCAAGAATAGCGGGGGCTCCTACAATGAGCAGTTCTTC.

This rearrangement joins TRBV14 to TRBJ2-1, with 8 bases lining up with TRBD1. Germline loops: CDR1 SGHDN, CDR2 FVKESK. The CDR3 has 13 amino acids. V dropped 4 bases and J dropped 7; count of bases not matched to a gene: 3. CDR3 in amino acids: CASSRYRGNEQFF. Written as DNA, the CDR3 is TGTGCCAGCAGCCGTTACAGGGGGAATGAGCAGTTCTTC.

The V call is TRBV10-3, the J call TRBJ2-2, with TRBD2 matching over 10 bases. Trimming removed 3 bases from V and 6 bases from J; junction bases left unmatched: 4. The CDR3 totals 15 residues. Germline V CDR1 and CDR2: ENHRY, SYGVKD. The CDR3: CAISDLAGVAGELFF. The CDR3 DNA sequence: TGTGCCATCAGTGACCTAGCGGGAGTGGCCGGGGAGCTGTTTTTT.

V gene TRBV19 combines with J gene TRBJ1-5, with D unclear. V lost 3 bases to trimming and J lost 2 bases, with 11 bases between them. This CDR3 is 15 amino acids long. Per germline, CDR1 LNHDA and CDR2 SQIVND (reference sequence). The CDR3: CASSILPPGNQPQHF. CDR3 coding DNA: TGTGCCAGTAGTATCCTCCCCCCTGGCAATCAGCCCCAGCATTTT. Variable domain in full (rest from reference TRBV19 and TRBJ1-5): DGGITQSPKYLFRKEGQNVTLSCEQNLNHDAMYWYRQDPGQGLRLIYYSQIVNDFQKGDIAEGYSVSREKKESFPLTVTSAQKNPTAFYLCASSILPPGNQPQHFGDGTRLSIL.

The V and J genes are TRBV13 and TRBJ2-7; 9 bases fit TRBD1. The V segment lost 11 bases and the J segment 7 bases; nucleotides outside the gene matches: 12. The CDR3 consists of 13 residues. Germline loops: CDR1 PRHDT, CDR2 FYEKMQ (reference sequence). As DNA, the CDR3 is TGTGCCGTACGGCGGGACAGGGTTGGGGAGCAGTACTTC. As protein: CAVRRDRVGEQYF. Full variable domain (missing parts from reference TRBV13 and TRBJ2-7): AAGVIQSPRHLIKEKRETATLKCYPIPRHDTVYWYQQGPGQDPQFLISFYEKMQSDKGSIPDRFSAQQFSDYHSELNMSSLELGDSALYFCAVRRDRVGEQYFGPGTRLTVT.

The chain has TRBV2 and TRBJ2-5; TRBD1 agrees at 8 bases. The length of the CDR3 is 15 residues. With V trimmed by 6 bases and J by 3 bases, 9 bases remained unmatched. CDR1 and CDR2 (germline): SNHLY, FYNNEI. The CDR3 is CASSFDRGREETQYF. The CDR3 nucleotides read TGTGCCAGCAGCTTCGACAGGGGTCGCGAAGAGACCCAGTACTTC.